This T cell receptor beta chain was documented in a study of blood T cell repertoires in COVID-19. At the level of the study: Whether acute or convalescent, the COVID-19 samples came from the United States, Italy and Spain. Nucleic acid was either cDNA or gDNA, and it came from T cells, B-cell-depleted T cells, or PBMCs.

Authors' processing steps: How many nucleated cells were present was estimated from reference gene primer amplification. TCRdb keeps only in-frame clones here, not all; method: immunoSEQ multiplex PCR. V and J calls plus clone size are reproduced from that table; the DNA served to infer D and trimming. The sample carries approximately 200,000 clones, about nine tenths recorded once. Trimming removed 4 bases from V and 6 bases from J, with 12 bases in between. Looked up from germline, CDR1 is KGHSH and CDR2 is LQKENI. CDR3 length: 13 residues. The clonotype comes from a man in his 70s with acute or convalescent COVID-19. Sequences were obtained from peripheral blood. V is TRBV18 and J is TRBJ1-2; tentative D call: TRBD1 (5 bases). The CDR3 bases are TGTGCCAGCTCACTAGCATCGGGGGATGGCTACACCTTC. Translation: CASSLASGDGYTF.